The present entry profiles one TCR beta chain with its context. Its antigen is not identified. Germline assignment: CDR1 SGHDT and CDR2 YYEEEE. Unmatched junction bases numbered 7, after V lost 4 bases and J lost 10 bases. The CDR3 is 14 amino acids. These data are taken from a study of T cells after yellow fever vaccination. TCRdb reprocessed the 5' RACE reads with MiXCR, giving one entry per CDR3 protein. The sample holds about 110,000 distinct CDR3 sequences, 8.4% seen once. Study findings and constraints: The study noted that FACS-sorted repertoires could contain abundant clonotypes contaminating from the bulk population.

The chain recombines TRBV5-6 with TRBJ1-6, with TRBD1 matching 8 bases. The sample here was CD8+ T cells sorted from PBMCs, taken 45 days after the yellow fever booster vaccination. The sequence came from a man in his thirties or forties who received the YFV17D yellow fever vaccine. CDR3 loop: CASSPVGTGSPLHF. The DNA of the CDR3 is TGTGCCAGCAGCCCGGTGGGGACAGGATCACCCCTCCACTTT.